The 3 T cell receptor beta chains in this list originate from one sample, sequenced in a study of identical twins listed by TCRdb under 2016. Libraries were constructed by 5' RACE. Sequencing instrument: Illumina HiSeq 2000. The raw public reads went through TCRdb reprocessing: fastp at Q25, MiXCR clone calling, in-frame beta chains kept. A single entry per CDR3 protein holds the most common genes and DNA from its merged rows. The sample table lists hundreds of thousands of distinct CDR3 sequences, 9% to 15% of them with a count of one. About 7% of the sample comes from the top ten. The data were also submitted as part of a second study, on yellow fever vaccine responses in identical twins.

Sample: CD8+ T cells sorted from blood. These receptors all come from a woman aged 18-35 years in good health.

This chain links TRBV5-1 with TRBJ2-1, with TRBD1 identical over 8 bases. This CDR3 is built from 15 residues. J gave up 8 bases and V 1 base, and 8 bases lay outside the gene matches. From germline, CDR1 is SGHRS and CDR2 YFSETQ. In DNA, the CDR3 is TGCGCCAGCAGCTTGCGCAGGGGGCGTCTCGATGAGCAGTTCTTC. It codes for CASSLRRGRLDEQFF.

This rearrangement joins TRBV27 to TRBJ2-7; 8 bases match TRBD2. CDR1 and CDR2 from the germline V gene are MNHEY and SMNVEV (reference sequence). The CDR3 contains 15 residues. V trimming: 4 bases; J trimming: 2 bases; junction bases outside the gene matches: 7. The CDR3 DNA reads TGTGCCAGCAGTTACGGACTAGCAGGGGCCTACGAGCAGTACTTC. Amino acid sequence: CASSYGLAGAYEQYF.

This clonotype was recorded a few times. The chain combines TRBV27 with TRBJ2-1; possible D gene TRBD2, 5 bases. This CDR3 is built from 15 residues. Trimming took 5 bases from V and 8 from J, leaving 19 bases between them. Germline V CDR1 and CDR2: MNHEY, SMNVEV (reference sequence). CDR3 in DNA: TGTGCCAGCAGTCTCCTCCGGGAACTCGTCGATGAGCAGTTCTTC. It translates to CASSLLRELVDEQFF.